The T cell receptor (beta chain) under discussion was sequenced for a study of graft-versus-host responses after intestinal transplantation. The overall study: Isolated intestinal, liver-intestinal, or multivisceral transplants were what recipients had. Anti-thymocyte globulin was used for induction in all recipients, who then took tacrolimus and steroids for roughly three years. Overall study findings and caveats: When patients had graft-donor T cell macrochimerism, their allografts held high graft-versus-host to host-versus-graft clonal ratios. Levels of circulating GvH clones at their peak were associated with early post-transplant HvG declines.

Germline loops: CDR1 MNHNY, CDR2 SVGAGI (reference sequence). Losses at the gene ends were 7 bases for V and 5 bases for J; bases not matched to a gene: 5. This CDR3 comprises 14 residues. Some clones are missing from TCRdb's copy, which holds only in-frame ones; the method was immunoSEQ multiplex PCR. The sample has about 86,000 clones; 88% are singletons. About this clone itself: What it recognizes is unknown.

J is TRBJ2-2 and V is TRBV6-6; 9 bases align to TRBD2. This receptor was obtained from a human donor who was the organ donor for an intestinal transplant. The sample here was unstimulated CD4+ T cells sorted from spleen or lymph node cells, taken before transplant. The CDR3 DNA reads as TGTGCCAGCAATTTAGCGGGAGTGACCGGGGAGCTGTTTTTT. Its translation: CASNLAGVTGELFF.